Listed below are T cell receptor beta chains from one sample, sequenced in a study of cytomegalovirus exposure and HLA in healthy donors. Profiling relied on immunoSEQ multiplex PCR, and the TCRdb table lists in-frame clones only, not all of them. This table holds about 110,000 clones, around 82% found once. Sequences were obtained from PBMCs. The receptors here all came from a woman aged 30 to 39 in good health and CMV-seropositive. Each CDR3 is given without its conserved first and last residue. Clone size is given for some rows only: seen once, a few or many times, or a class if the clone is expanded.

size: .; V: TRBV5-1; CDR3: ASSLVLGAGTEAF
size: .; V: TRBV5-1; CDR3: ASSSQGQGSSGANVLT
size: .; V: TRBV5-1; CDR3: ASSYPGPGELF
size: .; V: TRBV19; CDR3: ASSTYSGLAYEQY
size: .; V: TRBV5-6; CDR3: ASSLGTSIYEQY
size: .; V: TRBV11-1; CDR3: ASSFGSASGGTDTQY
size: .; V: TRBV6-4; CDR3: ASSGSGTDTQY
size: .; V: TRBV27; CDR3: ASSRDRGEQPQH
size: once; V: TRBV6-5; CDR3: ASSPFRSGNTIY
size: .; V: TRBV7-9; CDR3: ASSYGGEDEAF
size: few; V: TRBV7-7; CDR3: ASSLSQSYEQY
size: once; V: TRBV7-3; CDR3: ASSLGPSESSYEQY
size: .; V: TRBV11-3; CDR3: ASSSPWEANTEAF
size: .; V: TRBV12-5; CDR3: ASGLYGGVGETQY
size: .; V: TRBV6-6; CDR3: ASSTGLGQPQH
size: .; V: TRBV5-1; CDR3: ASSLEVAGSYEQY
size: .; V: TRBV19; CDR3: ASSIGNRMGAFNQPQH
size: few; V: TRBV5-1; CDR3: ASSTLDSQETQY
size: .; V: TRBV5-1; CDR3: ASSLGRENTEAF
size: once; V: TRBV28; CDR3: ASSQIQGDGYT
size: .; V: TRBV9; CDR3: ASSVLAGRSYNEQF
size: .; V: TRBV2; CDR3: ASSPTLVAGEQF
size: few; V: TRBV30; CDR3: AWRTYIVENYEQY
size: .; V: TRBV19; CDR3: ASTRDSPSYEQY
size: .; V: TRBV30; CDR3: AWSTQGTSNQPQH
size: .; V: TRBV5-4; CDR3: ASSSKTGGGYT
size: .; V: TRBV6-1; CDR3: ASSEGLLGGTEAF
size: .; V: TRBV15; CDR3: ATSREPGVGTEAF
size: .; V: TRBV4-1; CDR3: ASSHYGTGKGFSGNTIY
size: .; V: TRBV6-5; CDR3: ASSYSDRGYNEQF
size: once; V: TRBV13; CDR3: ASSFSREPYEQY
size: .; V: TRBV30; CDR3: AWSGTGYFPQH
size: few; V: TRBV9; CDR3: ASSVRDRLEYSSPLH
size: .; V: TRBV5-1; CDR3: ASSPSGSGVETQY
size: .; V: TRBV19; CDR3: ASSTRWDSQNTEAF
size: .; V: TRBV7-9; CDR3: ASSLQWGYT
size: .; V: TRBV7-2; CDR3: ASSPYGADTQY
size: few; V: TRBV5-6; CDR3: ASSLRRVNTEAF
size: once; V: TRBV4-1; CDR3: ASSHARADYGYT
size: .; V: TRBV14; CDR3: ASSLLEGIEQF
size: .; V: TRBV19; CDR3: ASSNRDRDNEQF
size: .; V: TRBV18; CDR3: ASSPWTGSNQPQH
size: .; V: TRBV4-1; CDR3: ASSPTSGPTPNEQF
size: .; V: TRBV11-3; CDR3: ASSLDVSIYGYT
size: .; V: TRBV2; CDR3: ASSRRTGGNTEAF